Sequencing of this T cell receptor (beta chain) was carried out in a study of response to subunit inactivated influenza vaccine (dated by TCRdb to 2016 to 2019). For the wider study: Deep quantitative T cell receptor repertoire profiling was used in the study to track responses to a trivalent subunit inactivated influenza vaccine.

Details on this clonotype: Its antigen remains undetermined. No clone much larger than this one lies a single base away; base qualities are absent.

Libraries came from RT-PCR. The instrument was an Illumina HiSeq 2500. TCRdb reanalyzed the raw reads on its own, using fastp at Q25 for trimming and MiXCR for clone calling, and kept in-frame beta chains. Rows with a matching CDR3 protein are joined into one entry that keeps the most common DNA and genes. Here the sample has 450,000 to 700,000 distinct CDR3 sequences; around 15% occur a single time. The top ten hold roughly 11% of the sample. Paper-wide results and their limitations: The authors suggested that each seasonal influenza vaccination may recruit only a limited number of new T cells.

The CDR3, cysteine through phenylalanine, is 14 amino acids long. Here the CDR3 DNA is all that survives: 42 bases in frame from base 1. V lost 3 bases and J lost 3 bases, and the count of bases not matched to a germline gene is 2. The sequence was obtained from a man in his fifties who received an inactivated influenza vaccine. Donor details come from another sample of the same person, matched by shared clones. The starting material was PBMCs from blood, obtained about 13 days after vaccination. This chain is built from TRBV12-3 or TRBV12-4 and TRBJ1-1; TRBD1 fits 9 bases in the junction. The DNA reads TGTGCCAGCAGTTTTGGACAGGGGTACACTGAAGCTTTCTTT. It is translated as CASSFGQGYTEAFF.